This T cell receptor beta chain was recorded in a study of spatial heterogeneity in lung cancer. Described time point: blood at routine non-recurrence follow-up after resection. Frozen PBMC, nontumor lung or tumor provided whole RNA, which was sequenced unsorted. MiXCR, applied by TCRdb to the 5' RACE reads, yields one record per CDR3 protein. The sample has 51,000 or so distinct CDR3 sequences; around 7.7% are singletons. In this sample, this clonotype turned up many times. CDR1 MDHEN and CDR2 SYDVKM come from the germline V gene. Deletions cut 6 bases from V and 4 bases from J, with 6 bases between. The CDR3 runs to 12 residues.

This clonotype was sampled from a female donor with early-stage non-small cell lung cancer. Specimen: PBMCs, collected at follow-up. The rearrangement links TRBV28 to TRBJ2-2, with unresolved D. The CDR3 sequence: CASRLLTGELFF. CDR3 nucleotides: TGTGCCAGCAGACTCCTCACCGGGGAGCTGTTTTTT.